The 29 T cell receptor beta chains listed next were all sequenced from one sample in a study of Ad26.COV2.S vaccination and SARS-CoV-2 variants. Treatment defined: some 20 received Ad26.COV2.S at low or high dose, single or two shots; a few received placebo; per-sample allocation not given. Following the first vaccine or placebo injection, samples were taken on day 63. The data were produced by immunoSEQ multiplex PCR, yet TCRdb's version contains in-frame clones alone and is incomplete. The data contain some 460,000 clones, roughly nine tenths of them singletons. Material: peripheral blood, obtained in a trial of Ad26.COV2.S vaccine versus placebo. These receptors all stem from a person between 18 and 65 years old who received the Ad26.COV2.S COVID-19 vaccine or a placebo.

V usage is TRBV18 and J usage is TRBJ1-5; weak D call: TRBD1 (6 bases). This CDR3 is 17 amino acids long. The V and J ends lost 2 bases and 0 bases respectively, with 14 bases between them. From germline, CDR1 is KGHSH and CDR2 LQKENI. CDR3 loop: CASSPAVRTASNQPQHF. DNA for the CDR3: TGTGCCAGCTCACCAGCCGTGAGGACAGCTAGCAATCAGCCCCAGCATTTT. Full variable domain (outside the CDR3, taken from reference TRBV18 and TRBJ1-5): NAGVMQNPRHLVRRRGQEARLRCSPMKGHSHVYWYRQLPEEGLKFMVYLQKENIIDESGMPKERFSAEFPKEGPSILRIQQVVRGDSAAYFCASSPAVRTASNQPQHFGDGTRLSIL.

The chain has TRBV25-1 and TRBJ2-1; perhaps TRBD2 as D (5 bases). Between the trimmed V and J ends, which lost 7 bases and 0 bases, there was a span of 10 bases. The germline CDR1 and CDR2 sequences are MGHDK and SYGVNS. CDR3 length: 14 residues. This chain's CDR3 is CASIGDYSYNEQFF. The CDR3 nucleotides are TGTGCCAGCATCGGGGATTACTCCTACAATGAGCAGTTCTTC. Together with reference TRBV25-1 and TRBJ2-1, the CDR3 gives the full variable domain: EADIYQTPRYLVIGTGKKITLECSQTMGHDKMYWYQQDPGMELHLIHYSYGVNSTEKGDLSSESTVSRIRTEHFPLTLESARPSHTSQYLCASIGDYSYNEQFFGPGTRLTVL.

This clone was counted once. The rearrangement links TRBV5-3 to TRBJ2-5; no clear D. TRBV5-3 is an ORF for which the function is uncertain. The CDR3 contains 16 residues. Between the trimmed V and J ends, which lost 1 base and 5 bases, there was a span of 18 bases. The CDR3: CARSLRRIPRLETQYF. CDR3 bases: TGTGCCAGAAGCTTGCGTCGGATACCGCGTTTGGAGACCCAGTACTTC.

The chain has TRBV18 and TRBJ2-1; D remains ambiguous. Germline CDR1 is KGHSH and CDR2 is LQKENI. The V end lost 3 bases, the J end lost 0 bases, and 9 bases lay between the germline ends. The CDR3 spans 15 residues. The CDR3 reads CASSPIPSSYNEQFF. CDR3 sequence (DNA): TGTGCCAGCTCACCCATCCCTAGCTCCTACAATGAGCAGTTCTTC.

The chain carries TRBV28 and TRBJ2-3; 12 bases fit TRBD2. Germline V CDR1 and CDR2: MDHEN, SYDVKM. The trim removed 5 bases at V and 3 bases at J, leaving 6 bases unmatched. The CDR3 loop spans 16 amino acids. The CDR3 nucleotides are TGTGCCAGCAGTCTCAGACTAGCGGGAGTAACAGATACGCAGTATTTT. Its translation is CASSLRLAGVTDTQYF.

V gene TRBV7-3 combines with J gene TRBJ2-1; 7 bases fit TRBD2. The CDR3 runs to 14 residues. CDR1 is SGHTA, CDR2 FQGTGA, per germline. Trimming took 5 bases from V and 8 from J; bases not matched to a gene: 9. CDR3 sequence reads: CASSEGGSAHEQFF. For the CDR3, the DNA is TGTGCCAGCAGCGAAGGCGGGAGTGCCCATGAGCAGTTCTTC.

This chain links TRBV14 with TRBJ2-5, with a tentative D call TRBD1 (6 bases). CDR1 SGHDN and CDR2 FVKESK come from the germline V gene. The ends were cut back, 3 bases at V and 4 bases at J, with 21 bases in the middle. This CDR3 contains 17 residues. The CDR3 DNA follows: TGTGCCAGCAGCCACCTGGACAGTTCTGGGTTGTCAGAGACCCAGTACTTC. It specifies CASSHLDSSGLSETQYF. Variable domain in full (rest from reference TRBV14 and TRBJ2-5): EAGVTQFPSHSVIEKGQTVTLRCDPISGHDNLYWYRRVMGKEIKFLLHFVKESKQDESGMPNNRFLAERTGGTYSTLKVQPAELEDSGVYFCASSHLDSSGLSETQYFGPGTRLLVL.

The chain has TRBV19 and TRBJ1-5; no clear D gene. Germline V gene data show CDR1 as LNHDA and CDR2 as SQIVND (reference sequence). V shed 1 base and J shed 0 bases, with 4 bases lying between them. The CDR3 loop spans 14 amino acids. The CDR3 region is CASSIGYSNQPQHF. The CDR3 nucleotides are TGTGCCAGTAGTATAGGGTATAGCAATCAGCCCCAGCATTTT.

The rearrangement links TRBV4-2 to TRBJ1-2; TRBD1 aligns across 7 bases. Germline V lookup: CDR1 LGHNA, CDR2 YNFKEQ. Trimming removed 0 bases from V and 3 bases from J; junction bases left unmatched: 7. This CDR3 region has 16 residues. In DNA, the CDR3 is TGTGCCAGCAGCCAAGATACAGGGGCCCTCGACTATGGCTACACCTTC. It translates to CASSQDTGALDYGYTF.

V usage is TRBV11-3 and J usage is TRBJ1-1; D ambiguous. Germline V CDR1 and CDR2: SGHNT, YENEEA. This CDR3 spans 13 amino acids. Trimming took 1 base from V and 1 from J, leaving 4 bases between them. CDR3 amino acids: CASSLGTNTEAFF. CDR3 nucleotides: TGTGCCAGCAGCTTAGGGACGAACACTGAAGCTTTCTTT.

The gene calls are TRBV5-5 and TRBJ2-7; maybe TRBD2 (5 bases). V lost 4 bases, J lost 7 bases, and 21 bases lay in between. CDR1 and CDR2 from the germline V gene are SGHKS and YYEKEE (reference sequence). This CDR3 is built from 15 residues. CDR3 coding DNA: TGTGCCAGCAGCCGCCCCGGGGATGCGCCGAGGGAGCAGTACTTC. Translating it yields CASSRPGDAPREQYF.

The chain couples TRBV7-2 to TRBJ2-2; 10 bases fit TRBD2. V lost 2 bases and J lost 0; bases outside the gene matches: 3. The V gene's germline CDR1 is SGHTA and CDR2 FQGNSA. CDR3 length equals 17 residues. DNA of the CDR3: TGTGCCAGCAGCTTACCCCTAGCGGGAGCGAACACCGGGGAGCTGTTTTTT. Its protein product is CASSLPLAGANTGELFF.

The J gene is TRBJ2-2, the V gene TRBV7-9, with TRBD2 matching over 7 bases. This CDR3 has 13 amino acids. Germline-derived CDR1 and CDR2 are SEHNR and FQNEAQ (reference sequence). The J segment lost 7 bases and the V segment lost 8 bases, leaving 7 bases of the junction unmatched. The CDR3 loop reads CASRTLAIGELFF. CDR3 coding DNA: TGTGCCAGCCGAACACTAGCGATCGGGGAGCTGTTTTTT.

The chain uses TRBV21-1 and TRBJ2-2. TRBV21-1 is a pseudogene segment. The CDR3 is made up of 16 amino acids. The DNA of the CDR3 is TGTGCCAGCAGCAAAGTGGCGCCCGCGAACACCGGGGAGCTGTTTTTT. Protein product: CASSKVAPANTGELFF.

The J gene is TRBJ1-3, the V gene TRBV21-1; the table names TRBD1, a call not compared with the DNA. TRBV21-1 is a pseudogene. CDR3 length equals 16 residues. The CDR3 DNA is TGTGCCAGCACCCCAAGGGACAGGGGGCATGGAAACACCATATATTTT. Its protein product is CASTPRDRGHGNTIYF.

This chain connects TRBV3-1 (or the pseudogene TRBV3-2) to TRBJ1-5; no clear D gene. Germline V gene lookup returns CDR1 LGHDT and CDR2 YNNKEL (reference sequence). The CDR3 runs to 14 residues. V was shortened by 1 base and J by 6 bases, with 10 bases between the two germline ends. CDR3 sequence reads: CASSQVSGSQPQHF. The CDR3 DNA sequence: TGTGCCAGCAGCCAAGTAAGTGGTAGTCAGCCCCAGCATTTT.

CDR3 sequence: CASSLERVNSPLHF. CDR3 nucleotides: TGTGCCAGCAGCTTAGAACGGGTGAATTCACCCCTCCACTTT. This sequence joins TRBV7-2 and TRBJ1-6; no clear D gene. CDR1 is SGHTA, CDR2 FQGNSA, per germline. V was clipped by 1 base and J by 7 bases, with 8 bases between them. The CDR3 consists of 14 residues.

The rearrangement uses TRBV11-2 and TRBJ2-1; 10 bases are shared with TRBD2. The germline V gene encodes CDR1 SGHAT and CDR2 FQNNGV. The length of the CDR3 is 18 residues. Germline trimming cut 5 bases from V and 2 bases from J; bases unmatched to any gene: 12. Here the CDR3 DNA reads TGTGCCAGCAGCCCATCTGCTAGCGGGGGAACCCCCTACAATGAGCAGTTCTTC. Translating it yields CASSPSASGGTPYNEQFF.

Notes on this clone: The same CDR3 can be traced to other DNA sequences in this sample. The genes are TRBV7-9 and TRBJ1-1; D remains ambiguous. Germline values: CDR1 SEHNR, CDR2 FQNEAQ (reference sequence). The CDR3 contains 12 residues. V lost 3 bases and J 1 base, leaving 3 bases between the germline ends. This chain's CDR3 is CASSLTNTEAFF. The CDR3 DNA is TGTGCCAGCAGCTTGACGAACACTGAAGCTTTCTTT.

The chain recombines TRBV4-1 with TRBJ2-1, with D maybe TRBD2 (5 bases). The CDR3 totals 17 residues. CDR1 and CDR2 (germline): MGHRA, YSYEKL. Trimming took off 4 bases at V and 0 bases at J, with 16 bases between the two ends. The CDR3 loop is CASSRGLTESSYNEQFF. CDR3 bases: TGCGCCAGCAGCCGAGGACTGACGGAAAGCTCCTACAATGAGCAGTTCTTC.

The chain joins TRBV7-8 to TRBJ2-1, with D uncertain. Germline values: CDR1 SGHVS, CDR2 FQNEAQ. The germline V and J ends were trimmed by 3 bases and 5 bases, with 8 bases remaining between them. This CDR3 is built from 13 residues. The CDR3 DNA follows: TGTGCCAGCAGCTTGAAAGAGGACAATGAGCAGTTCTTC. Its translation is CASSLKEDNEQFF.

This clone has just one count. The V call is TRBV28, the J call TRBJ2-7, with D perhaps given as TRBD1 or TRBD2 (5 bases each). Germline V lookup: CDR1 MDHEN, CDR2 SYDVKM. V gave up 7 bases and J gave up 3 bases, with 13 bases separating them. The CDR3 covers 13 residues. CDR3 DNA: TGTGCCAGCACCCCCGGGACCAGCTACGAGCAGTACTTC. Its translation is CASTPGTSYEQYF.

The chain combines TRBV9 with TRBJ2-6, with 7 bases fitting TRBD2. This CDR3 is 17 amino acids long. V was pared by 2 bases and J by 0 bases, with 5 bases of the junction left unmatched. CDR1 and CDR2 from the germline V gene are SGDLS and YYNGEE. This chain's CDR3 is CASSVLGGTSGANVLTF. The CDR3 DNA reads as TGTGCCAGCAGCGTTTTGGGGGGGACCTCTGGGGCCAACGTCCTGACTTTC. Full variable domain (remainder filled in from reference TRBV9 and TRBJ2-6): DSGVTQTPKHLITATGQRVTLRCSPRSGDLSVYWYQQSLDQGLQFLIQYYNGEERAKGNILERFSAQQFPDLHSELNLSSLELGDSALYFCASSVLGGTSGANVLTFGAGSRLTVL.

The V and J genes are TRBV28 and TRBJ1-5, with D possibly matching TRBD1 (6 bases). The germline gives CDR1 MDHEN, CDR2 SYDVKM. The CDR3 extends over 15 amino acids. V lost 6 bases and J 4 bases, leaving 16 bases between the germline ends. CDR3 in DNA: TGTGCCAGCAGAACTATTCAGGGGCCGAATCAGCCCCAGCATTTT. This sequence encodes CASRTIQGPNQPQHF.

The chain combines TRBV6-2 or TRBV6-3 with TRBJ1-6, with 8 bases matching TRBD1. This CDR3 is 15 amino acids long. Trimming removed 6 bases from V and 10 bases from J; junction bases left unmatched: 11. CDR1 and CDR2 (germline): MNHEY, SVGEGT. CDR3 protein: CASSTADRERSPLHF. The DNA of the CDR3 is TGTGCCAGCAGCACCGCGGACAGGGAACGATCACCCCTCCACTTT.

The chain combines TRBV18 with TRBJ2-4; possible D gene TRBD2, 6 bases. V lost 3 bases to trimming and J lost 0 bases, with 12 bases between them. The CDR3 contains 16 residues. Germline V gives CDR1 KGHSH, CDR2 LQKENI. CDR3 in DNA: TGTGCCAGCTCACCTAAACCGGGACTAGCCAAAAACATTCAGTACTTC. Encoded protein: CASSPKPGLAKNIQYF.

This clone showed up just once. J is TRBJ2-1 and V is TRBV5-1; D is ambiguous. Looked up from germline, CDR1 is SGHRS and CDR2 is YFSETQ. V lost 4 bases and J lost 8, with 19 bases in between. This CDR3 region has 15 residues. CDR3 DNA sequence: TGCGCCAGCAGCCCCCCAAATGGAGTTGGTTATGAGCAGTTCTTC. Amino acids: CASSPPNGVGYEQFF.

This chain links TRBV19 with TRBJ2-1; 10 nucleotides line up with TRBD2. The CDR3 sequence is 16 residues long. With V trimmed by 4 bases and J by 2 bases, 5 bases remained unmatched. Per the germline V gene, CDR1 is LNHDA and CDR2 is SQIVND (reference sequence). The CDR3 sequence is CASSTRTSGAYNEQFF. Written as DNA, the CDR3 is TGTGCCAGTAGTACTCGGACTAGCGGAGCCTACAATGAGCAGTTCTTC. Full variable domain (missing parts from reference TRBV19 and TRBJ2-1): DGGITQSPKYLFRKEGQNVTLSCEQNLNHDAMYWYRQDPGQGLRLIYYSQIVNDFQKGDIAEGYSVSREKKESFPLTVTSAQKNPTAFYLCASSTRTSGAYNEQFFGPGTRLTVL.

This sequence joins TRBV12-3 or TRBV12-4 and TRBJ1-1, with D tentatively TRBD1 (6 bases). Trimming stripped 6 bases from V and 1 base from J, with 9 bases between. CDR3 length: 13 residues. Written as DNA, the CDR3 is TGTGCCAGCAGACAGACAGGGAACACTGAAGCTTTCTTT. It translates to CASRQTGNTEAFF.